This passage covers 14 T cell receptor beta chains from one sample sequenced in a study of patients and donors after allogeneic stem cell transplantation. TCRdb used MiXCR to reprocess the RT-PCR reads, holding one entry per CDR3 protein. Of fewer than 250,000 distinct CDR3 sequences listed, about 14% are singletons. Sequencing input: blood, either unsorted or a sorted T cell fraction (not recorded which). The receptor source for this set is a human donor who was either an allogeneic HSCT recipient or a stem cell or donor lymphocyte infusion donor (not recorded which). It is not recorded whose cells these are; they may come from a transplant donor.

This clonotype was found a few times. The chain carries TRBV20-1 and TRBJ2-7; weak D call: TRBD1 (5 bases). This CDR3 comprises 13 residues. V gave up 0 bases and J gave up 2 bases, with 8 bases separating them. The V gene's germline CDR1 is DFQATT and CDR2 SNEGSKA (reference sequence). The chain's CDR3 is CSARDRVTYEQYF. The DNA for the CDR3 is TGCAGTGCTAGAGACAGGGTAACCTACGAGCAGTACTTC.

The CDR3, as DNA: TGTGCCAGCAGAGCGGGGGGCACAGATACGCAGTATTTT. Amino acids: CASRAGGTDTQYF. The V and J genes are TRBV6-4 and TRBJ2-3; 8 nucleotides line up with TRBD2. The CDR3 is 13 amino acids. V lost 6 bases and J lost 1; bases outside the gene matches: 0. In germline, CDR1 is MRHNA, CDR2 SNTAGT.

Only one count was recorded for this clonotype. The V gene is TRBV30, the J gene TRBJ2-3; D is undetermined. This CDR3 has 10 amino acids. The ends were cut back, 5 bases at V and 8 bases at J, with 8 bases in the middle. The germline CDR1 and CDR2 sequences are GTSNPN and SVGIG (reference sequence). CDR3 sequence: CAWGNPTQYF. The CDR3 bases are TGTGCCTGGGGTAATCCTACGCAGTATTTT. Drawing the rest from reference TRBV30 and TRBJ2-3, the complete variable domain is SQTIHQWPATLVQPVGSPLSLECTVEGTSNPNLYWYRQAAGRGLQLLFYSVGIGQISSEVPQNLSASRPQDRQFILSSKKLLLSDSGFYLCAWGNPTQYFGPGTRLTVL.

J is TRBJ2-3 and V is TRBV5-4; 16 nucleotides line up with TRBD2. J gave up 2 bases and V 0 bases, and 6 bases lay outside the gene matches. The germline gives CDR1 SGHNT, CDR2 YYREEE (reference sequence). The CDR3 loop spans 19 amino acids. The CDR3 here is CASSLAGTSGGAATDTQYF. Written as DNA, the CDR3 is TGTGCCAGCAGCTTGGCCGGGACTAGCGGGGGGGCAGCCACAGATACGCAGTATTTT.

At least ten counts were recorded for this clonotype. The genes are TRBV25-1 and TRBJ1-6; 7 bases match TRBD1. CDR3 length: 13 residues. Germline V CDR1 and CDR2: MGHDK, SYGVNS. V lost 10 bases, J lost 8 bases, and 8 bases stayed unmatched. CDR3 DNA: TGTGCCACCCGACGGGGGACAGATTCACCCCTCCACTTT. This sequence encodes CATRRGTDSPLHF.

This clonotype appeared many times. The chain recombines TRBV5-1 with TRBJ2-1, with a tentative D call TRBD1 (6 bases). Germline V gene sequence: CDR1 SGHRS, CDR2 YFSETQ. The V end was cut by 2 bases, the J end by 4 bases, with 13 bases between. The CDR3 contains 15 residues. DNA for the CDR3: TGCGCCAGCAGCTTACAGGGAAAAACTTACAATGAGCAGTTCTTC. This translates into CASSLQGKTYNEQFF.

The V gene is TRBV6-4, the J gene TRBJ2-6, with 7 bases matching TRBD2. Per the germline V gene, CDR1 is MRHNA and CDR2 is SNTAGT. CDR3 length equals 15 residues. Trimming removed 8 bases from V and 4 bases from J; junction bases left unmatched: 8. CDR3 sequence: CASGAKAGGANVLTF. The CDR3 nucleotides are TGTGCCAGCGGGGCAAAAGCGGGAGGGGCCAACGTCCTGACTTTC.

This clonotype was detected ten times or more. This chain joins TRBV12-3 or TRBV12-4 and TRBJ1-5, with 10 bases lining up with TRBD1. There are 13 residues in the CDR3. The V gene end was trimmed by 7 bases and the J gene end by 7 bases; junction bases not matched to a gene: 4. The CDR3 DNA follows: TGTGCCAGCAACACGGACAGGGGGCAGCCCCAGCATTTT. Translating gives CASNTDRGQPQHF.

This clonotype was recorded only once. V is TRBV12-3 or TRBV12-4 and J is TRBJ2-5, with D unclear. This CDR3 region has 13 residues. V lost 7 bases and J lost 7, with 16 bases in between. The chain's CDR3 is CASISSWVGTQYF. CDR3 nucleotides: TGTGCCAGCATCAGTTCCTGGGTAGGGACCCAGTACTTC.

This clonotype was seen at least ten times. J is TRBJ2-3 and V is TRBV5-1, with 10 bases identical to TRBD2. Germline CDR1 SGHRS, CDR2 YFSETQ. Trimming cost V 3 bases and J 11 bases; bases outside gene matches: 9. CDR3 length: 14 amino acids. The CDR3 region has the DNA TGCGCCAGCAGCTCAAACGTGGGGACTAGCGAGCAGTATTTT. As protein: CASSSNVGTSEQYF.

This clonotype was counted ten times or more. J is TRBJ1-2 and V is TRBV5-1, with D maybe TRBD1 (5 bases). The CDR3 contains 15 residues. V was trimmed by 0 bases and J by 5 bases, leaving 14 bases between them. Germline V gene lookup returns CDR1 SGHRS and CDR2 YFSETQ. CDR3 sequence: CASSLAGPGGYGYTF. CDR3 nucleotide sequence: TGCGCCAGCAGCTTGGCCGGGCCTGGGGGATATGGCTACACCTTC.

This clonotype was counted between two and nine times. The V and J genes are TRBV4-3 and TRBJ2-2, with D unclear. This CDR3 is built from 15 residues. V dropped 0 bases and J dropped 4 bases, with 9 bases sitting between them. The germline V gene encodes CDR1 LGHNA and CDR2 YSLEER. The CDR3 DNA is TGCGCCAGCAGCCAAGATCTAGATAGCACCGGGGAGCTGTTTTTT. Translated: CASSQDLDSTGELFF.

This clonotype was seen a handful of times. The chain recombines TRBV2 with TRBJ1-1, with D perhaps matching TRBD1 (5 bases). Germline CDR1 reads SNHLY; CDR2 reads FYNNEI. The V gene lost 8 bases and the J gene lost 1 base, with 11 bases spanning the gap. This CDR3 comprises 13 residues. The DNA for the CDR3 is TGTGCCAGCCTCGGGGCGCCGAACACTGAAGCTTTCTTT. It is translated as CASLGAPNTEAFF.

This clonotype came up a few times. The V and J genes are TRBV7-8 and TRBJ2-3, with 9 bases lining up with TRBD1. CDR1 is SGHVS and CDR2 is FQNEAQ in the germline V gene. After removal of 3 bases from V and 2 bases from J, the junction contained 3 bases not matched to a gene. The CDR3 is 15 residues long. The DNA for the CDR3 is TGTGCCAGCAGCTTCGACAGGGGGGACACAGATACGCAGTATTTT. It encodes CASSFDRGDTDTQYF.